Here is one T cell receptor (beta chain) with its context. This entry belongs to a study of blood T cell repertoires in COVID-19. Whole-study context: Whether acute or convalescent, the COVID-19 samples came from the United States, Italy and Spain.

The germline gives CDR1 GTSNPN, CDR2 SVGIG (reference sequence). The CDR3 extends over 13 amino acids. Unmatched junction bases numbered 4, after V lost 5 bases and J lost 3 bases. Some clones are missing from TCRdb's copy, which holds only in-frame ones; the method was immunoSEQ multiplex PCR. Among around 220,000 clones, more than 75% were seen once, and the ten largest hold 6.5% to 9%. The specimen sequenced was PBMCs or T cells enriched from blood (not recorded which). The chain links TRBV30 to TRBJ2-3; TRBD2 matches 8 bases. This TCR was recovered from a woman aged 35 to 49 with acute COVID-19. The CDR3 sequence is CAWGLARTDTQYF. Written as DNA, the CDR3 is TGTGCCTGGGGACTAGCTAGGACAGATACGCAGTATTTT.